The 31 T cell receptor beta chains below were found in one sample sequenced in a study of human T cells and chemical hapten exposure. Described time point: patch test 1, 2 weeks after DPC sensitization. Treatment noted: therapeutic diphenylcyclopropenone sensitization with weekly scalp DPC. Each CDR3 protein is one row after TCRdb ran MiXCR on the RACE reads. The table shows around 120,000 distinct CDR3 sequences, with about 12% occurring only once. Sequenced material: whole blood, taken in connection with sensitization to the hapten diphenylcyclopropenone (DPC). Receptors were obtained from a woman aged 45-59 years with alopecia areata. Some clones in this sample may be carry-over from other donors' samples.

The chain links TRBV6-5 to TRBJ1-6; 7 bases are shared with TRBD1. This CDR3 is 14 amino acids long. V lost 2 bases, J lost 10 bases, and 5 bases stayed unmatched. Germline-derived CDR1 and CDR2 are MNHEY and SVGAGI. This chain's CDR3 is CASSYPGGRSPLHF. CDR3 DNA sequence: TGTGCCAGCAGTTACCCAGGGGGTCGATCACCCCTCCACTTT.

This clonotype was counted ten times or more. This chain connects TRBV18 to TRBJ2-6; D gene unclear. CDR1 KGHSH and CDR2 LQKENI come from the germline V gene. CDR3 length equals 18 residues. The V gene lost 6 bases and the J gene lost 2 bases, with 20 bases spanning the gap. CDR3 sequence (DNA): TGTGCCAGCTCCCCCTTGTCCCGGGCCGTAACTGGGGCCAACGTCCTGACTTTC. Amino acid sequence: CASSPLSRAVTGANVLTF.

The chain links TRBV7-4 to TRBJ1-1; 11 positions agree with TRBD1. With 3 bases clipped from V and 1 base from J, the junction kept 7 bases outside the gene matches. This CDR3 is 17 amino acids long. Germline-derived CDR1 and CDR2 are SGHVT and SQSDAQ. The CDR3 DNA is TGTGCCAGCAGCTTCCGGGACAGGGGGAAAAAGAACACTGAAGCTTTCTTT. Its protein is CASSFRDRGKKNTEAFF.

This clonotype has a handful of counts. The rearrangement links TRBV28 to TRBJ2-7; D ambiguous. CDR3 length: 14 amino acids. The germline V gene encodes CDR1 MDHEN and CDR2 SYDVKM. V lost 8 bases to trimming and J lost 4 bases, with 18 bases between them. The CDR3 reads CASRRDGTTYEQYF. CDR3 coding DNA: TGTGCCAGCCGACGCGACGGAACAACTTACGAGCAGTACTTC.

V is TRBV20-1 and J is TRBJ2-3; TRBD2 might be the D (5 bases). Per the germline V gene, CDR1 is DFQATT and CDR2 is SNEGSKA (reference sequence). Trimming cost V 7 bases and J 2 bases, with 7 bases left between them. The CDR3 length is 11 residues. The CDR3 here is CSVAPTDTQYF. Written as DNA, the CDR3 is TGCAGTGTAGCGCCCACAGATACGCAGTATTTT.

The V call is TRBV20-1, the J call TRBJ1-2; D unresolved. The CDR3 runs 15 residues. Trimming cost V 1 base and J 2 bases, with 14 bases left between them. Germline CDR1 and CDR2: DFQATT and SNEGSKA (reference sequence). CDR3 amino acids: CSARVEEGRNYGYTF. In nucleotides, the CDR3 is TGCAGTGCTAGAGTTGAGGAGGGCAGAAACTATGGCTACACCTTC.

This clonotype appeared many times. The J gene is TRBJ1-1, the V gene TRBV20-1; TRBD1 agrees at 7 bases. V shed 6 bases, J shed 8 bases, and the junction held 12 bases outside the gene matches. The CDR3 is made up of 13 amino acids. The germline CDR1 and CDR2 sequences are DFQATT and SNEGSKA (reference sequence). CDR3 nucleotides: TGCAGTGCCGTTGACAGGGAACCATGGGAAGCTTTCTTT. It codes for CSAVDREPWEAFF.

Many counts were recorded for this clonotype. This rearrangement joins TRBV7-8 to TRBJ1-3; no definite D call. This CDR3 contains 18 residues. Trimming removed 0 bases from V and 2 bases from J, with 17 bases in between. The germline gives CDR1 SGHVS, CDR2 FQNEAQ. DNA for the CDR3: TGTGCCAGCAGCTTAGCCCCTTCCCTGCGGGGAACTGGAAACACCATATATTTT. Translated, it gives CASSLAPSLRGTGNTIYF. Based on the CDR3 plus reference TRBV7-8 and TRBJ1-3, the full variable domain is GAGVSQSPRYKVAKRGQDVALRCDPISGHVSLFWYQQALGQGPEFLTYFQNEAQLDKSGLPSDRFFAERPEGSVSTLKIQRTQQEDSAVYLCASSLAPSLRGTGNTIYFGEGSWLTVV.

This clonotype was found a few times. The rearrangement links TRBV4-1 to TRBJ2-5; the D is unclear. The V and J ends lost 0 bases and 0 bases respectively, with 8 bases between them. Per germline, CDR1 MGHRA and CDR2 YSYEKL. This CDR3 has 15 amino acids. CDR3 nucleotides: TGCGCCAGCAGCCAAGAAGCCCCGAACCAAGAGACCCAGTACTTC. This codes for CASSQEAPNQETQYF.

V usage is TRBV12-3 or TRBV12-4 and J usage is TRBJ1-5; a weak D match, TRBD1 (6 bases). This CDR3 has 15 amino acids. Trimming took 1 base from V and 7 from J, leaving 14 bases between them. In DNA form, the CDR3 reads TGTGCCAGCAGTTTAGAGCGGGGGGCTGGGCAGCCCCAGCATTTT. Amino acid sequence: CASSLERGAGQPQHF.

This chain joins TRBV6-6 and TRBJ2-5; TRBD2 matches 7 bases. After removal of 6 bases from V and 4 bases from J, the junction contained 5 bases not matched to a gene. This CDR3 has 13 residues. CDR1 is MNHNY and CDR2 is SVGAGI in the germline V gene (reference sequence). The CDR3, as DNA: TGTGCCAGCAGGGGCGGGGGATCAGAGACCCAGTACTTC. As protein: CASRGGGSETQYF.

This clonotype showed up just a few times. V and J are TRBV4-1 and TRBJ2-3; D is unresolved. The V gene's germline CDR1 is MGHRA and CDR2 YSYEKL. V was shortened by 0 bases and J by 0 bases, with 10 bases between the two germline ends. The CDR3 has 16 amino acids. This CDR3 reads CASSQEKWGSTDTQYF. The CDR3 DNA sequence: TGCGCCAGCAGCCAAGAAAAGTGGGGTAGCACAGATACGCAGTATTTT.

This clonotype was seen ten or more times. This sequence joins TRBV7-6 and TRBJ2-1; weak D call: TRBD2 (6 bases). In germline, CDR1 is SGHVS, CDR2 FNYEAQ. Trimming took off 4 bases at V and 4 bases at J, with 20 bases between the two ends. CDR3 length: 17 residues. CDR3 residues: CASSSSPAGLIYNEQFF. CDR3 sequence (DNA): TGTGCCAGCAGCTCTAGCCCTGCGGGGTTAATATACAATGAGCAGTTCTTC.

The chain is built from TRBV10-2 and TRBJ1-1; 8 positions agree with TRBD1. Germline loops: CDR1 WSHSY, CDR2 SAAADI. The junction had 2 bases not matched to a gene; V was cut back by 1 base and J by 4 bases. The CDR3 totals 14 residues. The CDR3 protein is CASSEWTGTTEAFF. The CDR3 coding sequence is TGCGCCAGCAGTGAGTGGACAGGGACCACTGAAGCTTTCTTT.

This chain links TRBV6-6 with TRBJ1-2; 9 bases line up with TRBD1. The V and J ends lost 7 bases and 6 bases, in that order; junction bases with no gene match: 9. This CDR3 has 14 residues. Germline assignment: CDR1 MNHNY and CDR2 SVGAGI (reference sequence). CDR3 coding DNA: TGTGCCAGCAATCTACAGGGGGCGAGGGATGGCTACACCTTC. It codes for CASNLQGARDGYTF.

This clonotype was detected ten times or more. CDR3 DNA sequence: TGTGCCAGCAGCCAAGAACCACCGTCCCCCGATACGCAGTATTTT. Translation: CASSQEPPSPDTQYF. The chain carries TRBV4-2 and TRBJ2-3; D unresolved. Germline CDR1 LGHNA, CDR2 YNFKEQ. CDR3 length: 15 residues. The ends were cut back, 0 bases at V and 6 bases at J, with 13 bases in the middle.

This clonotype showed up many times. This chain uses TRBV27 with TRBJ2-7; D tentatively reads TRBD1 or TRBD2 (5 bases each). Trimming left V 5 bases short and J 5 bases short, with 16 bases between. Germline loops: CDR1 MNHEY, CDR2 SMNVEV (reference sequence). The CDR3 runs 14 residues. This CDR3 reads CASSRGASIDEQYF. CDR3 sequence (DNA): TGTGCCAGCAGTCGTGGGGCTAGCATTGACGAGCAGTACTTC.

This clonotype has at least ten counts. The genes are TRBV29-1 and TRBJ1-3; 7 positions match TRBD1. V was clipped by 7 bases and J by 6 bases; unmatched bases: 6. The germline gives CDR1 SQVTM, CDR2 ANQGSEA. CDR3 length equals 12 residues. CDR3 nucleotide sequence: TGCAGCGGGGGAGGGGGCCCAAACACCATATATTTT. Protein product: CSGGGGPNTIYF.

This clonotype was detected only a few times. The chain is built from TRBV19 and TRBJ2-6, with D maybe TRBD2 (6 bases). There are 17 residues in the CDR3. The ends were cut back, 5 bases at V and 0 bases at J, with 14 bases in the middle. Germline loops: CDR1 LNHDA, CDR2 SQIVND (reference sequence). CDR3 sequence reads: CASSAGTFYSGANVLTF. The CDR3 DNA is TGTGCCAGTAGTGCCGGGACTTTTTACTCTGGGGCCAACGTCCTGACTTTC.

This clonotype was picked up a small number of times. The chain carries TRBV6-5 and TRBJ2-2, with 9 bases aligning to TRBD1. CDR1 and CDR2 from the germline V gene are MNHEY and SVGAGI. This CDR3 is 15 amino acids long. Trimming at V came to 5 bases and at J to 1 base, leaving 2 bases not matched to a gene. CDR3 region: CASSKDRGNTGELFF. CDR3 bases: TGTGCCAGCAGTAAGGACAGGGGGAACACCGGGGAGCTGTTTTTT.

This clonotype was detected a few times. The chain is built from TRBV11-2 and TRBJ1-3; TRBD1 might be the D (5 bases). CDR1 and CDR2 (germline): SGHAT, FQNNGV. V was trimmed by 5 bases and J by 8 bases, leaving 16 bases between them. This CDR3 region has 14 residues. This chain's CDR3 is CASSQQAAEDTIYF. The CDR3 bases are TGTGCCAGCAGCCAACAGGCGGCAGAGGACACCATATATTTT.

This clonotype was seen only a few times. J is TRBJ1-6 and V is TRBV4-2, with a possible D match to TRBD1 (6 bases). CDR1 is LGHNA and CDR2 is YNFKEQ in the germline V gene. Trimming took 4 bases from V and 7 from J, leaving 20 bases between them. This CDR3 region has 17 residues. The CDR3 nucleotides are TGTGCCAGCAGCCCCAAAGGAGGGGGGGCCCAAAATTCACCCCTCCACTTT. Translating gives CASSPKGGGAQNSPLHF.

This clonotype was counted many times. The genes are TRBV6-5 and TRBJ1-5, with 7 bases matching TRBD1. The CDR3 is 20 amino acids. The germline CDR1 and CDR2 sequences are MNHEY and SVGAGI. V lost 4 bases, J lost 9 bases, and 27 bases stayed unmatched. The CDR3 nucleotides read TGTGCCAGCAGTTTAAGAACAGGGGATGTAGTGATTCTTAGTCCGGGGCCCCAGCATTTT. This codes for CASSLRTGDVVILSPGPQHF.

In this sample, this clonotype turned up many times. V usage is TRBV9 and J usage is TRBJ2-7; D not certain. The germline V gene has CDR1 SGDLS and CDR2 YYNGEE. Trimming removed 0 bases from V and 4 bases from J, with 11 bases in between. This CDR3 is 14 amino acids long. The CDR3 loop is CASSVGGFGYEQYF. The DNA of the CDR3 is TGTGCCAGCAGCGTAGGGGGTTTCGGGTACGAGCAGTACTTC.

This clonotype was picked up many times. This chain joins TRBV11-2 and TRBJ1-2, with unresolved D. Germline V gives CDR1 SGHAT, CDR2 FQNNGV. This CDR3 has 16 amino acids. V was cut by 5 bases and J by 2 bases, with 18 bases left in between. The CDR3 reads CASSPQTHSFNYGYTF. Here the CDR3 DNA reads TGTGCCAGCAGCCCCCAGACCCACAGCTTCAACTATGGCTACACCTTC.

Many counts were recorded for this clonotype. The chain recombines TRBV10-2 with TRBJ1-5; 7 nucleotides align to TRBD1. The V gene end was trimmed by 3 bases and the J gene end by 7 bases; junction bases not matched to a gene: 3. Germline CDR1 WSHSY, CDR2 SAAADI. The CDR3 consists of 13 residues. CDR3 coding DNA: TGCGCCAGCAGTGAACAGGGGCACCAGCCCCAGCATTTT. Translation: CASSEQGHQPQHF.

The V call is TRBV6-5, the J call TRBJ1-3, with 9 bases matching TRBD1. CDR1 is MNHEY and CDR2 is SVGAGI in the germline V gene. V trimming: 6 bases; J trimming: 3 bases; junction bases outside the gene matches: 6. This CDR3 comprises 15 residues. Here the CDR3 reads CASSTDRGNGNTIYF. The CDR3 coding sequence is TGTGCCAGCAGCACCGACAGGGGGAATGGAAACACCATATATTTT.

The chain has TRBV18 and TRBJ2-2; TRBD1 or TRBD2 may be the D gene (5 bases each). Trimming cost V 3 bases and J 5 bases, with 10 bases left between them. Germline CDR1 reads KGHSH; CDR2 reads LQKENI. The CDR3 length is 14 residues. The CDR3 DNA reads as TGTGCCAGCTCACCCGGGACCTGGACCGGGGAGCTGTTTTTT. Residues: CASSPGTWTGELFF.

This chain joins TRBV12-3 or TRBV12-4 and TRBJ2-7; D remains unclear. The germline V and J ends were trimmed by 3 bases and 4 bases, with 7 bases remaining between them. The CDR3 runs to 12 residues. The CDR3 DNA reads TGTGCCAGCAGTTTTATAGCTTACGAGCAGTACTTC. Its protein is CASSFIAYEQYF.

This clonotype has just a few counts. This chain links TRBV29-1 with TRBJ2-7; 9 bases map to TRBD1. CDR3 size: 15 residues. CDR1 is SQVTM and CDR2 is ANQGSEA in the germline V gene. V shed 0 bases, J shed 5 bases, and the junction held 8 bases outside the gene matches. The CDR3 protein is CSVEDLGQGVHEQYF. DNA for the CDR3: TGCAGCGTTGAAGATCTGGGACAGGGTGTGCACGAGCAGTACTTC.

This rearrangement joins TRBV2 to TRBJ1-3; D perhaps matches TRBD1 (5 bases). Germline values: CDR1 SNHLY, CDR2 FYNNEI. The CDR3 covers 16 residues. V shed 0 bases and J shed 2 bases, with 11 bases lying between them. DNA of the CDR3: TGTGCCAGCAGTGAAGCAGGTGGCAGGGCTGGAAACACCATATATTTT. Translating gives CASSEAGGRAGNTIYF.